These 14 T cell receptor beta chains share one sample of origin, sequenced in a study of siplizumab effects on memory and regulatory T cells. Sequenced by immunoSEQ multiplex PCR; TCRdb stores in-frame clones only, minus some. The sample has 55,000 to 65,000 clones, 95% to 98% seen once. Input material: naive CD8+ T cells sorted from blood. Receptor source: a human donor in good health.

The chain joins TRBV29-1 to TRBJ2-2, with 7 bases that match TRBD1. The CDR3 length is 14 residues. The germline gives CDR1 SQVTM, CDR2 ANQGSEA. The V gene end was trimmed by 3 bases and the J gene end by 6 bases; junction bases not matched to a gene: 7. CDR3 sequence (DNA): TGCAGCGTTGATATACAGGGGAGATCCGGGGAGCTGTTTTTT. Its translation is CSVDIQGRSGELFF.

The chain uses TRBV5-6 and TRBJ2-1; 9 bases fit TRBD2. The germline V gene has CDR1 SGHDT and CDR2 YYEEEE. The CDR3 is 16 residues long. The V segment lost 4 bases and the J segment 1 base; nucleotides outside the gene matches: 6. The CDR3 DNA reads as TGTGCCAGCAGCCCCTTGGCGGGAGGGTCCTACAATGAGCAGTTCTTC. It specifies CASSPLAGGSYNEQFF.

The rearrangement uses TRBV30 and TRBJ2-7, with D unresolved. Trimming left V 4 bases short and J 6 bases short, with 16 bases between. This CDR3 region has 13 residues. The germline V gene has CDR1 GTSNPN and CDR2 SVGIG (reference sequence). The CDR3 coding sequence is TGTGCCTGGATACCAGAAAATTCCCCCGAGCAGTACTTC. Its translation: CAWIPENSPEQYF. The whole variable domain, filled in from reference TRBV30 and TRBJ2-7, reads SQTIHQWPATLVQPVGSPLSLECTVEGTSNPNLYWYRQAAGRGLQLLFYSVGIGQISSEVPQNLSASRPQDRQFILSSKKLLLSDSGFYLCAWIPENSPEQYFGPGTRLTVT.

The chain uses TRBV5-3 and TRBJ1-5, with unresolved D. TRBV5-3 is an open reading frame whose function is uncertain. This CDR3 contains 13 residues. The V gene lost 10 bases and the J gene lost 2 bases, with 13 bases spanning the gap. The CDR3 DNA follows: TGTGCCTGGTACGAAAGGGGCAATCAGCCCCAGCATTTT. Translated: CAWYERGNQPQHF.

In this sample, this clone turned up once. This rearrangement joins TRBV7-2 to TRBJ2-7; D is ambiguous. The CDR3 is 14 amino acids. Deletions cut 5 bases from V and 0 bases from J, with 11 bases between. From germline, CDR1 is SGHTA and CDR2 FQGNSA. Here the CDR3 reads CASSVDASSYEQYF. The DNA of the CDR3 is TGTGCCAGCAGCGTGGACGCCTCCTCCTACGAGCAGTACTTC.

The chain is built from TRBV5-4 and TRBJ1-1; a possible D gene is TRBD1 (5 bases). V lost 3 bases and J lost 3, with 24 bases in between. Germline assignment: CDR1 SGHNT and CDR2 YYREEE (reference sequence). The CDR3 has 18 residues. The CDR3 loop reads CASSSTRTPKPADTEAFF. CDR3 in DNA: TGTGCCAGCAGCTCAACCCGGACACCAAAGCCGGCGGACACTGAAGCTTTCTTT.

This clone has just one count. The rearrangement links TRBV7-6 to TRBJ2-3; 7 bases are a match to TRBD2. V trimming: 3 bases; J trimming: 2 bases; junction bases outside the gene matches: 11. This CDR3 contains 17 residues. Germline lookup yields CDR1 SGHVS and CDR2 FNYEAQ. This CDR3 is CASSLTASGTITDTQYF. The CDR3 coding sequence is TGTGCCAGCAGCTTGACCGCTAGCGGAACAATCACAGATACGCAGTATTTT.

The rearrangement links TRBV2 to TRBJ2-7; weak D call: TRBD2 (6 bases). Germline V gene lookup returns CDR1 SNHLY and CDR2 FYNNEI. V was shortened by 7 bases and J by 5 bases, with 15 bases between the two germline ends. The CDR3 extends over 13 amino acids. CDR3 sequence reads: CASKGAGGDEQYF. The CDR3 DNA is TGTGCCAGCAAGGGAGCGGGTGGTGACGAGCAGTACTTC.

V and J are TRBV7-3 and TRBJ2-7; D possibly corresponds to TRBD2 (5 bases). V was cut by 6 bases and J by 6 bases, with 18 bases left in between. The CDR3 totals 14 residues. Germline values: CDR1 SGHTA, CDR2 FQGTGA. CDR3 residues: CASSPFKDSGEQYF. The CDR3, as DNA: TGTGCCAGCAGTCCCTTCAAGGACTCTGGCGAGCAGTACTTC.

V usage is TRBV9 and J usage is TRBJ2-7; the D gene is possibly TRBD1 (6 bases). Germline V gene data show CDR1 as SGDLS and CDR2 as YYNGEE. This CDR3 comprises 13 residues. V was shortened by 0 bases and J by 3 bases, with 7 bases between the two germline ends. This CDR3 is CASSVGGHYEQYF. CDR3 nucleotides: TGTGCCAGCAGCGTAGGGGGACACTACGAGCAGTACTTC.

The V call is TRBV6-5, the J call TRBJ1-3; D not resolved. CDR1 is MNHEY and CDR2 is SVGAGI in the germline V gene. The CDR3 spans 15 residues. V shed 0 bases and J shed 4 bases, with 10 bases lying between them. As DNA, the CDR3 is TGTGCCAGCAGTTACTCTGACACTGTCGGAAACACCATATATTTT. Amino acids: CASSYSDTVGNTIYF.

This chain uses TRBV7-2 with TRBJ2-7, with D maybe TRBD2 (6 bases). V gave up 1 base and J gave up 2 bases, with 6 bases separating them. This CDR3 has 13 amino acids. Per germline, CDR1 SGHTA and CDR2 FQGNSA. CDR3 sequence reads: CASSLGLAYEQYF. CDR3 bases: TGTGCCAGCAGCTTAGGACTAGCCTACGAGCAGTACTTC.

This sequence joins TRBV11-2 and TRBJ2-7; D ambiguous. V lost 1 base, J lost 3 bases, and 7 bases lay in between. Germline values: CDR1 SGHAT, CDR2 FQNNGV. The CDR3 spans 13 residues. CDR3 nucleotides: TGTGCCAGCAGCTTAGGACGGTACTACGAGCAGTACTTC. This gives the protein CASSLGRYYEQYF.

The chain links TRBV19 to TRBJ2-1; D gene uncertain. Between the trimmed V and J ends, which lost 4 bases and 1 base, there was a span of 5 bases. CDR1 and CDR2 from the germline V gene are LNHDA and SQIVND (reference sequence). This CDR3 contains 13 residues. This CDR3 reads CASSTVSYNEQFF. The CDR3 nucleotides are TGTGCCAGTAGTACGGTTTCCTACAATGAGCAGTTCTTC.